This T cell receptor beta chain emerged from a study of blood T cell repertoires in COVID-19. Study at large: The United States, Italy and Spain were the sources of the acute and convalescent COVID-19 samples. PBMCs, B-cell-depleted T cells, or T cells were the source of the cDNA or gDNA that made up the material.

Trimming stripped 6 bases from V and 5 bases from J, with 13 bases between. Germline V gene lookup returns CDR1 WSHSY and CDR2 SAAADI. The CDR3 covers 13 residues. The authors' processing: Reference gene primers were amplified, and this amplification served to estimate nucleated cell counts. Using immunoSEQ multiplex PCR, the repertoire was profiled, and TCRdb retains in-frame clones only, with some absent. The D gene and trimming were derived from the DNA, and the V and J assignments and clone size from that table. This table holds 35,000 to 45,000 clones, nearly 90% found once. The sequence came from a human donor in a cohort sampled during active COVID-19. Sequencing was performed on peripheral blood. The gene calls are TRBV10-2 and TRBJ1-1; no clear D gene. The DNA of the CDR3 is TGCGCCAGCAGCGCCTTGAGGGAGACTGAAGCTTTCTTT. Its protein is CASSALRETEAFF.